This T cell receptor beta chain was identified in a study of blood T cell repertoires in COVID-19. Turning to the study itself: PBMCs, B-cell-depleted T cells, or T cells were the source of the cDNA or gDNA that made up the material.

Authors' data handling: Quantification of nucleated cells was approximated via reference gene primer amplification. Some clones are missing from TCRdb's copy, which holds only in-frame ones; the method was immunoSEQ multiplex PCR. The V and J calls and the clone size are those of that table, but D and trimming were determined from the DNA. The sample has some 250,000 clones, around 90% seen once. Participant-reported clinical history was the basis for cohort assignment. The length of the CDR3 is 13 residues. Germline CDR1 is LGHNT and CDR2 is FRNRAP. V lost 4 bases and J 4 bases, leaving 7 bases between the germline ends.

This chain joins TRBV12-5 and TRBJ1-4; possibly TRBD1 for D (6 bases). This TCR was sampled from a human donor in a cohort exposed to, infected with or recovered from COVID-19 (not recorded which). The donor label of this sample is uncertain. Sequenced sample: PBMCs or T cells enriched from blood (not recorded which). The CDR3 DNA reads TGTGCTAGTGGTTGGACAGTTAATGAAAAACTGTTTTTT. It encodes CASGWTVNEKLFF.